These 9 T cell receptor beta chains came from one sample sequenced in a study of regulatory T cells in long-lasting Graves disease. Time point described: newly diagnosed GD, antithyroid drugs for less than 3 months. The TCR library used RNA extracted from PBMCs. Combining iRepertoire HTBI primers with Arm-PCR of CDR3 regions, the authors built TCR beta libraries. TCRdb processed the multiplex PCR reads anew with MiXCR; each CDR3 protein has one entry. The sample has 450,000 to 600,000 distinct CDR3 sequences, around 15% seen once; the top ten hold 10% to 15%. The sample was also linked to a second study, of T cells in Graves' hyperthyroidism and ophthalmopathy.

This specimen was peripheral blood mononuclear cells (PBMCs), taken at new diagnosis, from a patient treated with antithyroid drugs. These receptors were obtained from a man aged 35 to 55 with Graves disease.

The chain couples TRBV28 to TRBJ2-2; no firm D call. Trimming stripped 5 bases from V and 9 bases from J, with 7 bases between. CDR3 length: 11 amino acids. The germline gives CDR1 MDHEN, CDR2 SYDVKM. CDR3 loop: CASSAVRELFF. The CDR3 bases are TGTGCCAGCAGTGCTGTAAGGGAGCTGTTTTTT.

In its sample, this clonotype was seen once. The CDR3 sequence is CASSATSGRNTGELFF. The CDR3 coding sequence is TGTGCCAGCAGTGCGACTAGCGGGAGAAACACCGGGGAGCTGTTTTTT. The chain combines TRBV2 with TRBJ2-2, with 12 bases lining up with TRBD2. Germline assignment: CDR1 SNHLY and CDR2 FYNNEI. There are 16 residues in the CDR3. Trimming took 4 bases from V and 2 from J; bases not matched to a gene: 2.

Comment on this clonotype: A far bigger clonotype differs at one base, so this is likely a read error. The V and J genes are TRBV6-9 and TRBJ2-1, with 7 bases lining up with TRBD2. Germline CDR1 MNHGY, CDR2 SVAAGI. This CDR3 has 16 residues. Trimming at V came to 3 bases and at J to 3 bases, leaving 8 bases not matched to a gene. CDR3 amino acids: CASSYPRGLGYNEQFF. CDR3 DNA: TGTGCCAGCAGTTACCCCCGAGGACTAGGCTACAATGAGCAGTTCTTC.

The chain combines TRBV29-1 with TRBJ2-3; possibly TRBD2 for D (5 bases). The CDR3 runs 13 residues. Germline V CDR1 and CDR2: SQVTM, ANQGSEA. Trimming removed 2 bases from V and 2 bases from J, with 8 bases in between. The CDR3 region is CSVEPGITDTQYF. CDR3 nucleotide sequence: TGCAGCGTTGAACCGGGGATCACAGATACGCAGTATTTT.

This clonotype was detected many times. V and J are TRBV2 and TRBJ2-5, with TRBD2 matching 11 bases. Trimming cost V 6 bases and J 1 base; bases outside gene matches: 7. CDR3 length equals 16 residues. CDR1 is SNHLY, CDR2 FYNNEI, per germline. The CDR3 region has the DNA TGTGCCAGCAGGGTAATAGCGGGGGGGGGCCAAGAGACCCAGTACTTC. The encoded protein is CASRVIAGGGQETQYF.

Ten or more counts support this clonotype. The CDR3 sequence: CASSYFRGSSYEQYF. CDR3 coding DNA: TGTGCCAGCAGTTACTTTCGCGGTAGTTCCTACGAGCAGTACTTC. The chain joins TRBV6-5 to TRBJ2-7; D unresolved. V dropped 1 base and J dropped 1 base, with 11 bases sitting between them. In germline, CDR1 is MNHEY, CDR2 SVGAGI. The CDR3 totals 15 residues.

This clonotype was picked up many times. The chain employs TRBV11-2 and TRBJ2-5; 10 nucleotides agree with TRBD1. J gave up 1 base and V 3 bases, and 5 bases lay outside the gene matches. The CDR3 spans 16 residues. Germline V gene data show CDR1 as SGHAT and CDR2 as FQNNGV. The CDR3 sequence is CASSFGQGGSQETQYF. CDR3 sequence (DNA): TGTGCCAGCAGCTTTGGACAGGGGGGGTCCCAAGAGACCCAGTACTTC.

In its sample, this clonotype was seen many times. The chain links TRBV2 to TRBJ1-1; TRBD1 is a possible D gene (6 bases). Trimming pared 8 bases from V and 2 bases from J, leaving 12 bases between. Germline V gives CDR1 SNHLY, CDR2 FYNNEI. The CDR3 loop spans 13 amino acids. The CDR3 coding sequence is TGTGCCAGCGGGGGGACACACAACACTGAAGCTTTCTTT. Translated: CASGGTHNTEAFF.

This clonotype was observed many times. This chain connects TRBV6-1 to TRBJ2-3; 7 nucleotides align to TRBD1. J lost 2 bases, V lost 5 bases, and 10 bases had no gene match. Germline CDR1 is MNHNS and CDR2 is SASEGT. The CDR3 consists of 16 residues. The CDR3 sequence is CASSPPVTGATDTQYF. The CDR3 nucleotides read TGTGCCAGCAGTCCTCCCGTTACAGGGGCCACAGATACGCAGTATTTT.